This T cell receptor beta chain was documented in a study of blood T cell repertoires in COVID-19. About the research overall: Collection of acute and convalescent COVID-19 samples took place in the United States, Italy and Spain. PBMCs, B-cell-depleted T cells, or T cells provided the cDNA or gDNA that made up the material.

The CDR3 runs to 13 residues. With 4 bases clipped from V and 7 bases from J, the junction kept 6 bases outside the gene matches. Germline V gene sequence: CDR1 SGDLS, CDR2 YYNGEE. Methods used by the authors: Estimation of nucleated cell counts relied on the amplification of reference gene primers. Repertoires were generated with immunoSEQ multiplex PCR, while TCRdb's copy carries only in-frame clones and drops some. Clonal size and the V and J genes are those of that table, whereas D and trimming came from the DNA. Of 200,000 to 300,000 clones listed, roughly 80% were seen once; the top ten hold less than 3.5%.

Sequencing was performed on peripheral blood. The receptor was derived from a woman between 18 and 30 years old with acute or convalescent COVID-19. The V and J genes are TRBV9 and TRBJ1-2, with TRBD1 identical over 8 bases. The CDR3 region has the DNA TGTGCCAGCAGCACCCAGGGGGCGGCTGGCTACACCTTC. It yields the protein CASSTQGAAGYTF.